The T cell receptor (beta chain) described here comes from a study of OX40 agonist ivuxolimab in advanced cancers. Study information: Ivuxolimab, which is an agonistic anti-OX40 (CD134) antibody, was administered to the patients.

This clone was seen just once. The V gene lost 3 bases and the J gene lost 6 bases, with 8 bases spanning the gap. CDR3 size: 12 residues. The germline gives CDR1 MNHNS, CDR2 SASEGT. The data were produced by immunoSEQ multiplex PCR, yet TCRdb's version contains in-frame clones alone and is incomplete. The sample has 67,000 or so clones; approximately 86% are singletons. The clonotype comes from an adult with an advanced solid tumor such as melanoma, head and neck, liver or kidney cancer. This chain uses TRBV6-1 with TRBJ1-1; D uncertain. The material sequenced was CD4+ or CD8+ T cells sorted from blood, taken in a trial of the OX40 agonist ivuxolimab. The CDR3 DNA follows: TGTGCCAGCAGTGACAACGAGGCTGAAGCTTTCTTT. It translates to CASSDNEAEAFF.